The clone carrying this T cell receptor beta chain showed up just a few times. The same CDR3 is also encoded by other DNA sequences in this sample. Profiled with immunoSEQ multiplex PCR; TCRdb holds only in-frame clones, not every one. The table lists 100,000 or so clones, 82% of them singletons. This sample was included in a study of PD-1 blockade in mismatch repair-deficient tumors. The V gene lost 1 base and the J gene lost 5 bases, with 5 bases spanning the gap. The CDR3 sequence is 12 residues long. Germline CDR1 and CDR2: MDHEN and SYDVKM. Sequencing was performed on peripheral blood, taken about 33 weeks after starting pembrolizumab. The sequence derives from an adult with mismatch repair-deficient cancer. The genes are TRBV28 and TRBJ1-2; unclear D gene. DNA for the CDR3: TGTGCCAGCAGTTTATCAGAGTATGGCTACACCTTC. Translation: CASSLSEYGYTF.